This TCR beta chain was retrieved from a study of response to subunit inactivated influenza vaccine. Study-wide findings and caveats: Authors suggested seasonal influenza vaccinations each recruit few new T cells.

This clonotype was counted ten times or more. As yet, its antigen is unknown. TCRdb reprocessed the RT-PCR reads via MiXCR and lists one record per CDR3 protein. Among around 490,000 distinct CDR3 sequences listed, around 8% were seen once. This CDR3 spans 18 amino acids. Germline V gene data show CDR1 as MGHRA and CDR2 as YSYEKL. V gave up 1 base and J gave up 2 bases; unmatched junction bases: 9. Sequenced material: PBMCs from blood, taken around 25 months after vaccination. This receptor was obtained from a man aged 50 to 75 who received an inactivated influenza vaccine. The chain combines TRBV4-1 with TRBJ2-7, with 12 bases that match TRBD2. The CDR3 loop is CASSQGRLAGGQTYEQYF. The CDR3 nucleotides read TGCGCCAGCAGCCAAGGCCGGCTAGCGGGGGGGCAAACCTACGAGCAGTACTTC.